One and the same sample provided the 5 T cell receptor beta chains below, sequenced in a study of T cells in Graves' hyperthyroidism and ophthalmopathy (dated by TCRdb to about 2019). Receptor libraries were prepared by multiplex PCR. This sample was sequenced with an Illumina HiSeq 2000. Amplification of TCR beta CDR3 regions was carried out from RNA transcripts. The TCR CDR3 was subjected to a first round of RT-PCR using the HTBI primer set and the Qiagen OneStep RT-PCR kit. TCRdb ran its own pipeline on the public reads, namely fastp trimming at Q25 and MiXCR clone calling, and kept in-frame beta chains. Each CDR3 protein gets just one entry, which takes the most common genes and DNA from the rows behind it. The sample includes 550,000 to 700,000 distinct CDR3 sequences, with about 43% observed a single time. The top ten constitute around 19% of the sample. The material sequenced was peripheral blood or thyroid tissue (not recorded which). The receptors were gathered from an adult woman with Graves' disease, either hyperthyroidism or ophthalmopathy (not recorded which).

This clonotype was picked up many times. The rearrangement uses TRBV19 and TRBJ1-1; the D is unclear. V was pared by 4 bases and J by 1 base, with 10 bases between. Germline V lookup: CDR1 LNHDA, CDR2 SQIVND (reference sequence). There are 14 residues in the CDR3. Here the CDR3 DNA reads TGTGCCAGTAGTACCGCCGACCCGAACACTGAAGCTTTCTTT. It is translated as CASSTADPNTEAFF.

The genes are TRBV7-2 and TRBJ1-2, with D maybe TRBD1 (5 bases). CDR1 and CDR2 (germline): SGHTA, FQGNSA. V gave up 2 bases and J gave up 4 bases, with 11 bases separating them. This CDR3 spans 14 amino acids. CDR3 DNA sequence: TGTGCCAGCAGCTTACTCCAGGGACGCTATGGCTACACCTTC. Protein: CASSLLQGRYGYTF.

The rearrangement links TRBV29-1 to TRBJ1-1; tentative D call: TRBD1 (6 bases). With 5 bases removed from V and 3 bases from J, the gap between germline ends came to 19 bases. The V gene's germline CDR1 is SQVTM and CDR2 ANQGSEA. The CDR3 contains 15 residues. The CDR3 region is CSVQGSGTRDTEAFF. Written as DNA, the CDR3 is TGCAGCGTTCAGGGGTCAGGGACACGGGACACTGAAGCTTTCTTT.

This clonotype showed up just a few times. CDR3: CASSSRGATYEQYF. In nucleotides, the CDR3 is TGTGCCAGCAGCTCACGGGGGGCCACCTACGAGCAGTACTTC. This sequence joins TRBV3-1 and TRBJ2-7; tentatively, D is TRBD2 (7 bases). Germline loops: CDR1 LGHDT, CDR2 YNNKEL (reference sequence). V was clipped by 5 bases and J by 2 bases, with 13 bases between them. The CDR3 has 14 residues.

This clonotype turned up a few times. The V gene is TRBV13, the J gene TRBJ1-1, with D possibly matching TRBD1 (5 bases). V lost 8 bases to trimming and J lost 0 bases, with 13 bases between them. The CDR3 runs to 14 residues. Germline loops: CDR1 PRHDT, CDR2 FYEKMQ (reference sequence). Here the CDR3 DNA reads TGTGCCAGCGACCGTGGGGGGATGAACACTGAAGCTTTCTTT. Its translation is CASDRGGMNTEAFF.